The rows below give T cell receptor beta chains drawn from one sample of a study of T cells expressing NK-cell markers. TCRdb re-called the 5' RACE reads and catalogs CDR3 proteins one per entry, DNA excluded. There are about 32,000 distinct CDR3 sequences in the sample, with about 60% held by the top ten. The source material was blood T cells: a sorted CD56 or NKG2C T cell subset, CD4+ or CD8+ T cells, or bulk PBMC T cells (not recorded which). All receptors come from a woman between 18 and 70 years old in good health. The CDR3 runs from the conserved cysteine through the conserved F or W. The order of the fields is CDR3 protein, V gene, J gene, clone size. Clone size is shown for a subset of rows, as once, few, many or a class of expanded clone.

CDR3 protein: CASSRMTGSYEQYF
V gene: TRBV4-1
J gene: TRBJ2-7
clone size: NA

CDR3 protein: CAWSSGHPLNTEAFF
V gene: TRBV30
J gene: TRBJ1-1
clone size: NA

CDR3 protein: CASSFGAGGELFF
V gene: TRBV27
J gene: TRBJ2-2
clone size: NA

CDR3 protein: CASRQGNTEAFF
V gene: TRBV6-5
J gene: TRBJ1-1
clone size: NA

CDR3 protein: CASSQERATVSEAFF
V gene: TRBV4-1
J gene: TRBJ1-1
clone size: NA

CDR3 protein: CASSPEGGSDEQFF
V gene: TRBV5-1
J gene: TRBJ2-1
clone size: NA

CDR3 protein: CASSLGYNEQFF
V gene: TRBV12-3/TRBV12-4
J gene: TRBJ2-1
clone size: NA

CDR3 protein: CASSQRPVGYDTQYF
V gene: TRBV14
J gene: TRBJ2-3
clone size: NA

CDR3 protein: CASSLQGAYSGANVLTF
V gene: TRBV6-2/TRBV6-3
J gene: TRBJ2-6
clone size: NA

CDR3 protein: CASSLSRGRPYEQYF
V gene: TRBV27
J gene: TRBJ2-7
clone size: NA

CDR3 protein: CAISEGDNSPLHF
V gene: TRBV10-3
J gene: TRBJ1-6
clone size: NA

CDR3 protein: CASSLEAGGPHEQYF
V gene: TRBV7-8
J gene: TRBJ2-7
clone size: NA

CDR3 protein: CASSQEVVGSYEQYF
V gene: TRBV4-1
J gene: TRBJ2-7
clone size: NA

CDR3 protein: CATNRLLGMNTGELFF
V gene: TRBV15
J gene: TRBJ2-2
clone size: NA

CDR3 protein: CSARPTGIGLWNEQFF
V gene: TRBV20-1
J gene: TRBJ2-1
clone size: medium-sized